This T cell receptor (beta chain) emerged from a study of blood T cells in healthy people across ages. This clonotype has ten or more counts. For the second PCR, which ran for roughly 7 to 11 cycles, a sample-barcoded 5' primer and a J-beta primer mix were used. In TCRdb, the 5' RACE reads were re-called with MiXCR into one record per CDR3 protein. The sample holds 790,000 or so distinct CDR3 sequences, more than 50% seen once. This clonotype was sampled from a man aged 35-49 years in good health. Sequenced: blood.

The CDR3 nucleotides are TGTGCCAGCAGCACCCAGGGGGGGCTAGGGGCCAACGTCCTGACTTTC. Translation gives CASSTQGGLGANVLTF. The J gene is TRBJ2-6, the V gene TRBV5-5; TRBD1 or TRBD2 may be the D gene (7 bases each). V gave up 4 bases and J gave up 4 bases, with 15 bases separating them. The CDR3 totals 16 residues. The germline CDR1 and CDR2 sequences are SGHKS and YYEKEE (reference sequence).